The rows below give T cell receptor beta chains drawn from one sample of a study of blood T cells in healthy people across ages. TCRdb ran MiXCR on the 5' RACE reads and lists one entry per CDR3 protein. The data contain 1,800,000 or so distinct CDR3 sequences, 39% of them seen just once; the ten biggest clones take up more than 20%. Input material: blood. The receptors stem from a human donor in good health. The CDR3 runs from the conserved cysteine through the conserved F or W. The D gene is left open where the match is weak. Clone size is stated in some rows and not others, as once, few, many or a class when expanded.

>-|many|TRBJ2-6|TRBV7-9
CASSLARDNSGANVLTF
TGTGCCAGCAGCTTAGCGCGGGACAACTCTGGGGCCAACGTCCTGACTTTC
>TRBD1|many|TRBJ1-2|TRBV20-1
CSASSTGGVGYGYTF
TGCAGTGCTAGCAGCACAGGGGGTGTCGGCTATGGCTACACCTTC
>-|-|TRBJ2-3|TRBV12-3/TRBV12-4
CASSLRAEPSTDTQYF
TGTGCCAGCAGTTTACGGGCAGAGCCAAGCACAGATACGCAGTATTTT
>-|few|TRBJ2-1|TRBV20-1
CSARDSLGYYNEQFF
TGCAGTGCTAGAGATTCGTTGGGCTACTACAATGAGCAGTTCTTC
>-|many|TRBJ2-5|TRBV27
CASSLGGWETQYF
TGTGCCAGCAGCTTAGGTGGTTGGGAGACCCAGTACTTC
>TRBD1|few|TRBJ2-5|TRBV7-3
CASTSGGGQQETQYF
TGTGCCAGCACTTCAGGGGGCGGGCAACAAGAGACCCAGTACTTC
>-|-|TRBJ2-1|TRBV7-2
CASSLARNYNEQFF
TGTGCCAGCAGCTTAGCCCGGAACTACAATGAGCAGTTCTTC
>-|once|TRBJ2-1|TRBV4-1
CASSQVRGAGNEQFF
TGCGCCAGCAGCCAAGTTAGGGGAGCGGGCAATGAGCAGTTCTTC
>-|few|TRBJ2-1|TRBV7-9
CASSFIGGEQFF
TGTGCCAGCAGCTTTATTGGGGGTGAGCAGTTCTTC
>-|-|TRBJ1-1|TRBV7-3
CASSPGAGGVTEAFF
TGTGCCAGCAGTCCAGGGGCGGGTGGAGTCACTGAAGCTTTCTTT